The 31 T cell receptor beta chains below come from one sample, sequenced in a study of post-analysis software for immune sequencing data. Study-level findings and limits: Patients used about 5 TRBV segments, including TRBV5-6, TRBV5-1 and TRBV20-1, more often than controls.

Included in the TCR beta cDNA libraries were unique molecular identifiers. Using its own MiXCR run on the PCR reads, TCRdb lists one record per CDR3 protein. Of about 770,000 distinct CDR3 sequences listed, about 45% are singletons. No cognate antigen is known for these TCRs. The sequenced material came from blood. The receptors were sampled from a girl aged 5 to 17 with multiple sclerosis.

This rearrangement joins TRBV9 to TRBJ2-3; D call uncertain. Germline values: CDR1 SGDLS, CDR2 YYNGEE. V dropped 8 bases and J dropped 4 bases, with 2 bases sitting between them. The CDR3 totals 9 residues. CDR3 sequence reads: CARADTQYF. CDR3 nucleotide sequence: TGTGCCAGAGCAGATACGCAGTATTTT.

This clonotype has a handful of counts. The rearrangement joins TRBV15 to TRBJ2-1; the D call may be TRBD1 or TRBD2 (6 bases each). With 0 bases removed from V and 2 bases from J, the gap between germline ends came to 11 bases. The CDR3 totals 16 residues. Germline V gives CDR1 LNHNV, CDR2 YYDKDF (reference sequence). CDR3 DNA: TGTGCCACCAGCAGAGACTTGGGGGGCACCTACAATGAGCAGTTCTTC. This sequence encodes CATSRDLGGTYNEQFF.

Written as DNA, the CDR3 is TGTGCCACCGGAACTCCTTTGGCAGGGAACGAAAAACTGTTTTTT. This encodes CATGTPLAGNEKLFF. V and J are TRBV10-3 and TRBJ1-4, with D possibly being TRBD1 (5 bases). CDR3 length equals 15 residues. The V end lost 10 bases, the J end lost 8 bases, and 23 bases lay between the germline ends. Germline CDR1 and CDR2: ENHRY and SYGVKD.

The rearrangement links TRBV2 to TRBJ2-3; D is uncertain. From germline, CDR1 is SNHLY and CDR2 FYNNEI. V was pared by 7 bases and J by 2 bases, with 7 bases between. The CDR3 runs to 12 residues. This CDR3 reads CASIPPTDTQYF. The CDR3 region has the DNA TGTGCCAGCATTCCACCCACAGATACGCAGTATTTT.

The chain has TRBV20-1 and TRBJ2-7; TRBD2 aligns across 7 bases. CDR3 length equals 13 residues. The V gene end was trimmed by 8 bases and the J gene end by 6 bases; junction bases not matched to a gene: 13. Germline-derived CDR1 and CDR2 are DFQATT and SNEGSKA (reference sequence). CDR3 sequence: CSTQGLTLVEQYF. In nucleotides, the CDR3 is TGCAGTACTCAGGGACTAACCCTAGTCGAGCAGTACTTC.

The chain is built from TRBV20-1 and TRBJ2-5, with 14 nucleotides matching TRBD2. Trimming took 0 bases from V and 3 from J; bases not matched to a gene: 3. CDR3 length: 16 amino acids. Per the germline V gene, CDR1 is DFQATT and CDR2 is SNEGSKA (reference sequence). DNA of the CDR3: TGCAGTGCTAGAGACCCGACTAGCGGGAGGGAAGAGACCCAGTACTTC. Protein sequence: CSARDPTSGREETQYF.

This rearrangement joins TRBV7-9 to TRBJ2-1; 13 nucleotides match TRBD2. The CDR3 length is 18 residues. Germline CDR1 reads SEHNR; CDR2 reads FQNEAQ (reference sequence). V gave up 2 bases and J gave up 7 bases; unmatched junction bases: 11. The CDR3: CASSLKRRLAGGTNEQFF. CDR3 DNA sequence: TGTGCCAGCAGCTTAAAGCGCCGACTAGCGGGAGGCACAAATGAGCAGTTCTTC.

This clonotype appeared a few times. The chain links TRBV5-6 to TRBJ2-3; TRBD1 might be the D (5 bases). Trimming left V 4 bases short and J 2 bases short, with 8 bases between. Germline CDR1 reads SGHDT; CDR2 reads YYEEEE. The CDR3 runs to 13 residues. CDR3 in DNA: TGTGCCAGCAGCGCGACAGCCACAGATACGCAGTATTTT. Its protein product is CASSATATDTQYF. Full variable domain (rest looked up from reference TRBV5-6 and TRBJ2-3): DAGVTQSPTHLIKTRGQQVTLRCSPKSGHDTVSWYQQALGQGPQFIFQYYEEEERQRGNFPDRFSGHQFPNYSSELNVNALLLGDSALYLCASSATATDTQYFGPGTRLTVL.

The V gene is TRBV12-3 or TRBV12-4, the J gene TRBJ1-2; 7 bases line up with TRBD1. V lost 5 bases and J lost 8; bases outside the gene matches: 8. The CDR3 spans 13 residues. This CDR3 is CASSRTGPEGYTF. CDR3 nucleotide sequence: TGTGCCAGCAGTCGGACAGGCCCGGAGGGCTACACCTTC.

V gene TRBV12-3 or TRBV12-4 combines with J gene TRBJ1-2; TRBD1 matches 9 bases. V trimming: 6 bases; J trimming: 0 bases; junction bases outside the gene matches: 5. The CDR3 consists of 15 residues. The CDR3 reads CASRTGQGANYGYTF. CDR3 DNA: TGTGCCAGCAGGACGGGACAGGGAGCTAACTATGGCTACACCTTC.

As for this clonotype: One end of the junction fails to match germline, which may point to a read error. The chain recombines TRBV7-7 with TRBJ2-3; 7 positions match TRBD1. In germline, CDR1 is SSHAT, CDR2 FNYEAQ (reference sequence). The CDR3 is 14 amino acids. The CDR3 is CASSSGQWTDTQYF. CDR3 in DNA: TGTGCTAGCAGCTCGGGACAGTGGACAGATACGCAGTATTTT.

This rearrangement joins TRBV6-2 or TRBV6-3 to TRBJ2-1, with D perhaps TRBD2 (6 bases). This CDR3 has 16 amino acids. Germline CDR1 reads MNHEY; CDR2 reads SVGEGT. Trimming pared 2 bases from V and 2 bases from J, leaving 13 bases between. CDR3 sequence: CASSYRSGHPYNEQFF. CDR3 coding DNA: TGTGCCAGCAGTTACCGTAGCGGCCACCCCTACAATGAGCAGTTCTTC.

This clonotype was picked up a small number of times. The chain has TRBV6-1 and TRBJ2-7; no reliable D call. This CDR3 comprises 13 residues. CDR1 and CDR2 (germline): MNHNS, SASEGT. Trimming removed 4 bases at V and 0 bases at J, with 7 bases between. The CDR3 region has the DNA TGTGCCAGCAGTGGGGCTCTCTCCTACGAGCAGTACTTC. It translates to CASSGALSYEQYF.

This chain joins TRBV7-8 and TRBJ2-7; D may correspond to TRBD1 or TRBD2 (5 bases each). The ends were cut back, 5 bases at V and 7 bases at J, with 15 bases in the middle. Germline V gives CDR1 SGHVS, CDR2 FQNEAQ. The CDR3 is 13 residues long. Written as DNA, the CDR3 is TGTGCCAGCAGCACGGGACGCCCCCAGGAGCAGTACTTC. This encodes CASSTGRPQEQYF. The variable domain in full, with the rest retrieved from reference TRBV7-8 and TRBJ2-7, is GAGVSQSPRYKVAKRGQDVALRCDPISGHVSLFWYQQALGQGPEFLTYFQNEAQLDKSGLPSDRFFAERPEGSVSTLKIQRTQQEDSAVYLCASSTGRPQEQYFGPGTRLTVT.

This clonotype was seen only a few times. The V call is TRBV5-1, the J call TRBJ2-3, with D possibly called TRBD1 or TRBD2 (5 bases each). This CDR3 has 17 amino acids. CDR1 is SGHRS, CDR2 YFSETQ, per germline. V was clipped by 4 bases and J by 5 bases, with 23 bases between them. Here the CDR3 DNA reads TGCGCCAGCAGCCGTCTAAGAGGGGAGAACGAGCTAGATACGCAGTATTTT. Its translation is CASSRLRGENELDTQYF.

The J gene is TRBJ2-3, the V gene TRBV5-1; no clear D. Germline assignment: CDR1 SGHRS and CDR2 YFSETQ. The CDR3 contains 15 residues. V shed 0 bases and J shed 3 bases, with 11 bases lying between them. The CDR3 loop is CASSLEPSRTDTQYF. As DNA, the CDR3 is TGCGCCAGCAGCTTGGAGCCATCCCGGACAGATACGCAGTATTTT.

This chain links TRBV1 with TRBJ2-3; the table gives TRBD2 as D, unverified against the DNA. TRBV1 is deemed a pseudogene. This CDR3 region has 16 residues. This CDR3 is CTSSQAKGSGRAARYF. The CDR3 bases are TGCACCAGCAGCCAGGCCAAAGGGAGCGGGAGGGCCGCGCGGTATTTT.

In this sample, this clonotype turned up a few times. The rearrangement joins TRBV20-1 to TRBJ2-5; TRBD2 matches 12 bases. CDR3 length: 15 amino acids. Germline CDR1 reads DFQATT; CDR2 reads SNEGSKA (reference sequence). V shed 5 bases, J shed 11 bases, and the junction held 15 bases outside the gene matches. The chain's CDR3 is CSALPGTSGLGEQYF. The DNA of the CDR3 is TGCAGTGCTCTTCCCGGGACTAGCGGGTTGGGGGAGCAGTACTTC.

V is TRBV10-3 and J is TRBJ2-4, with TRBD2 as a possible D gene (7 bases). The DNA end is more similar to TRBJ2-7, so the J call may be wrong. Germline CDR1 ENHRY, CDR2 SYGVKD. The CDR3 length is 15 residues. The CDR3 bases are TGTGCCATCAGTGATCCCTCGGGGGGCAACTACGAGCAGTACTTC. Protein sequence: CAISDPSGGNYEQYF.

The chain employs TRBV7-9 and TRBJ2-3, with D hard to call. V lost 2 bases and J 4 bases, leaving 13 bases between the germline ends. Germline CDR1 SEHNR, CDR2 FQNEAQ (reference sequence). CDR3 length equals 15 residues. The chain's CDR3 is CASSLRPGFADTQYF. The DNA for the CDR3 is TGTGCCAGCAGCTTACGGCCTGGTTTCGCAGATACGCAGTATTTT. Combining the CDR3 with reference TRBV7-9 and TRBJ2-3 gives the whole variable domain DTGVSQNPRHKITKRGQNVTFRCDPISEHNRLYWYRQTLGQGPEFLTYFQNEAQLEKSRLLSDRFSAERPKGSFSTLEIQRTEQGDSAMYLCASSLRPGFADTQYFGPGTRLTVL.

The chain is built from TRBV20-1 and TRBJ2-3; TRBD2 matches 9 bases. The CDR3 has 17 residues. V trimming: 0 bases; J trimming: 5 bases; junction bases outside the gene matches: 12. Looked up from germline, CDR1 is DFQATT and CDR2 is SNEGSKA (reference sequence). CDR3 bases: TGCAGTGCTAGAGATAGTCTGCTAGCGGGATTTCAAGATACGCAGTATTTT. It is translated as CSARDSLLAGFQDTQYF.

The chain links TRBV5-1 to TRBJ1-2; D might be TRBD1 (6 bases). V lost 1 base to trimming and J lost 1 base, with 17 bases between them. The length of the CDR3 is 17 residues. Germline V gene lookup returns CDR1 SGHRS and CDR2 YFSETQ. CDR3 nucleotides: TGCGCCAGCAGCTTGACGGCCACAGGGAGCCTTAACTATGGCTACACCTTC. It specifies CASSLTATGSLNYGYTF.

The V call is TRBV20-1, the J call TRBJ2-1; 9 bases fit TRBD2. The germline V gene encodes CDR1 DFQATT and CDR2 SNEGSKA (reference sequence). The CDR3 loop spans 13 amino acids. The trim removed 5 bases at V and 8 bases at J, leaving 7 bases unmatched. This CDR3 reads CSALVAGAHEQFF. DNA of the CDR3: TGCAGTGCTCTAGTAGCGGGAGCCCATGAGCAGTTCTTC.

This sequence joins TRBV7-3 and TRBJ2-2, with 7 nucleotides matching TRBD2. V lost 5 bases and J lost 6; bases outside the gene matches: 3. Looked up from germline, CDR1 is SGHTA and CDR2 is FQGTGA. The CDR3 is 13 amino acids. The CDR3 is CASSAGLAGELFF. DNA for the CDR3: TGTGCCAGCAGCGCCGGACTAGCCGGGGAGCTGTTTTTT.

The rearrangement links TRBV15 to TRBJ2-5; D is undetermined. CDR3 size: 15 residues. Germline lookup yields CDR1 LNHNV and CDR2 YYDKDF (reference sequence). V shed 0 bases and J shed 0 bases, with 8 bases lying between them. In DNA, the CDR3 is TGTGCCACCAGCAGAGATATGGGGTACCAAGAGACCCAGTACTTC. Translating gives CATSRDMGYQETQYF.

As DNA, the CDR3 is TGCAGCGTTGTTCCTGGCGGAGGGGAGAGGGATGAGCAGTTCTTC. It translates to CSVVPGGGERDEQFF. This chain links TRBV29-1 with TRBJ2-1; D might be TRBD2 (6 bases). The CDR3 loop spans 15 amino acids. The V end lost 4 bases, the J end lost 8 bases, and 21 bases lay between the germline ends. Germline values: CDR1 SQVTM, CDR2 ANQGSEA.

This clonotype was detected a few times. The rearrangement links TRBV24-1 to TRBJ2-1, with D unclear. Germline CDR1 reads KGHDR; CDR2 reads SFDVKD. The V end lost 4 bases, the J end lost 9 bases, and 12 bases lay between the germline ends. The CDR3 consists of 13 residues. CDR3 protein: CATSERWPAEQFF. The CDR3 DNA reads TGTGCCACCAGTGAAAGGTGGCCCGCTGAGCAGTTCTTC.

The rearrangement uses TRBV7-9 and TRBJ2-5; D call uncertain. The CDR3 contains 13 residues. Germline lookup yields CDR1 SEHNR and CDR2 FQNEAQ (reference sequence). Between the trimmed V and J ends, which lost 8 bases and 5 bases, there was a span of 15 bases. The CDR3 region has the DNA TGTGCCAGCTCCGGACGGGTCGGGGAGACCCAGTACTTC. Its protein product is CASSGRVGETQYF.

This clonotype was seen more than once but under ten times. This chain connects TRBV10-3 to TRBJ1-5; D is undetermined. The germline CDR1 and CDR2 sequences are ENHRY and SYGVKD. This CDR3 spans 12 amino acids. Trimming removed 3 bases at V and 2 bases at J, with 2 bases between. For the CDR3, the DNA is TGTGCCATCAGTGATGGCAATCAGCCCCAGCATTTT. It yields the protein CAISDGNQPQHF.

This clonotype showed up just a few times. Written as DNA, the CDR3 is TGCAGCGCTGGTACGGGATGGGGACTAGCGGGAGGAGGAAGCTACGAGCAGTACTTC. Protein sequence: CSAGTGWGLAGGGSYEQYF. The chain employs TRBV29-1 and TRBJ2-7; 15 bases are shared with TRBD2. Germline-derived CDR1 and CDR2 are SQVTM and ANQGSEA. CDR3 length: 19 amino acids. With V trimmed by 7 bases and J by 3 bases, 19 bases remained unmatched.

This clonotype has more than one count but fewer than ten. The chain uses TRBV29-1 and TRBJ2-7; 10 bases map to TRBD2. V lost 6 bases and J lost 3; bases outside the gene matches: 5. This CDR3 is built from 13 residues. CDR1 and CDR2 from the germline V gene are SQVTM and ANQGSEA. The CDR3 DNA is TGCAGCGTATGGACTAGCGGCCTCTACGAGCAGTACTTC. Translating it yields CSVWTSGLYEQYF.